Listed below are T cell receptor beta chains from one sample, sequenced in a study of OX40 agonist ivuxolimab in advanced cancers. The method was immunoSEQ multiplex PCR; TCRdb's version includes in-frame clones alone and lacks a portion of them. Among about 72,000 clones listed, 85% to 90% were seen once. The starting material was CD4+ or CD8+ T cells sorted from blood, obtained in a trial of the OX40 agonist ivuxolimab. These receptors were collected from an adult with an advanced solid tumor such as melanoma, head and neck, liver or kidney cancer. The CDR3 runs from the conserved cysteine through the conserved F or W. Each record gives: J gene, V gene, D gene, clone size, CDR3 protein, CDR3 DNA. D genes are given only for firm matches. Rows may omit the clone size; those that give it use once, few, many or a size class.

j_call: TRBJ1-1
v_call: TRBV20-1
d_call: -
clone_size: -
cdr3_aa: CSAAGVTEAFF
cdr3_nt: TGCAGTGCTGCCGGGGTCACTGAAGCTTTCTTT

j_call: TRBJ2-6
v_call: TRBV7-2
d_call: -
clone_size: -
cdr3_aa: CASSLSSGANVLTF
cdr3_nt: TGTGCCAGCAGCTTAAGCTCTGGGGCCAACGTCCTGACTTTC

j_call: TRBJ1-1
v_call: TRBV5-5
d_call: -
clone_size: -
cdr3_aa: CASSRGGAPNTEAFF
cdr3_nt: TGTGCCAGCAGCCGTGGTGGGGCCCCGAACACTGAAGCTTTCTTT

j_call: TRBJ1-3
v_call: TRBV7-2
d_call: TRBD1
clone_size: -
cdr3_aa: CASSPGQNSGNTIYF
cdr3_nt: TGTGCCAGCAGCCCGGGACAGAACTCTGGAAACACCATATATTTT

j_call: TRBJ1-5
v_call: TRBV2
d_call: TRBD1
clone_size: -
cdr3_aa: CASSGQGLENQPQHF
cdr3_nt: TGTGCCAGCAGCGGACAGGGCCTAGAGAATCAGCCCCAGCATTTT

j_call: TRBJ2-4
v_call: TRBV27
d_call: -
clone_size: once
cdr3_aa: CASGNLGNRVQNIQYF
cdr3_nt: TGTGCCAGCGGTAACCTAGGCAACAGGGTTCAAAACATTCAGTACTTC

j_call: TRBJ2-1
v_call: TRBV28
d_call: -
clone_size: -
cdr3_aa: CASSFGPRGPRRQFF
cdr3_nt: TGTGCCAGCAGTTTTGGCCCCCGTGGCCCCAGGCGGCAGTTCTTC

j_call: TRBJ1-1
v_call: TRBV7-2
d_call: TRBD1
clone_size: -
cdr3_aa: CASSLNRGEAFF
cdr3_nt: TGTGCCAGCAGCTTAAACAGGGGAGAAGCTTTCTTT

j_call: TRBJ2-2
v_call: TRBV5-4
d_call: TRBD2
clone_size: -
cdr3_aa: CASSLGTRNTGELFF
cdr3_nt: TGTGCCAGCAGCTTGGGGACTAGGAACACCGGGGAGCTGTTTTTT

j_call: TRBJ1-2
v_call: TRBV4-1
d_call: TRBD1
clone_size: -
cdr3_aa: CASRATGGFGYTF
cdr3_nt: TGCGCCAGTCGGGCGACAGGGGGCTTTGGCTACACCTTC

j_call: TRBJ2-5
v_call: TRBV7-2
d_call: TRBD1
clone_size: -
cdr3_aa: CASSSFGTGQETQYF
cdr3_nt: TGTGCCAGCAGCTCATTTGGGACAGGCCAAGAGACCCAGTACTTC

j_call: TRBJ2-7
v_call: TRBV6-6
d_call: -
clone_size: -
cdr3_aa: CASREPGQLRGEQYF
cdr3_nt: TGTGCCAGCAGGGAACCTGGACAGCTAAGAGGGGAGCAGTACTTC

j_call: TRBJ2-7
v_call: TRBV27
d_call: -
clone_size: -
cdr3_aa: CASSLSGAVSSYEQYF
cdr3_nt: TGTGCCAGCAGTTTATCGGGGGCGGTTAGCTCCTACGAGCAGTACTTC

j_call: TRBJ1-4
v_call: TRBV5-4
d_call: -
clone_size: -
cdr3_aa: CASSTGSTENEKLFF
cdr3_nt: TGTGCCAGCAGCACCGGGTCGACCGAAAATGAAAAACTGTTTTTT

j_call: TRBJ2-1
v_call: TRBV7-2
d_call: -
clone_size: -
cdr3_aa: CASSLDLLYNEQFF
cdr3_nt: TGTGCCAGCAGCTTAGACCTACTCTACAATGAGCAGTTCTTC

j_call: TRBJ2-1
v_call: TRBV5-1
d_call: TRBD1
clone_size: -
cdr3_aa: CASSLAVQTGDNEQFF
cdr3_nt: TGCGCCAGCAGCTTGGCCGTTCAGACAGGGGACAATGAGCAGTTCTTC

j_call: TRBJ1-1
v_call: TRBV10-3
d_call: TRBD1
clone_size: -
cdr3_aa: CAISSPDRVAEAFF
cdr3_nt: TGTGCCATCAGCTCCCCGGACAGGGTGGCTGAAGCTTTCTTT

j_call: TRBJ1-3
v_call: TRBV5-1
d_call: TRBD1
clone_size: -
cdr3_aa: CASSLDPGGTFGNTIYF
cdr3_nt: TGCGCCAGCAGCTTGGATCCAGGGGGAACGTTTGGAAACACCATATATTTT

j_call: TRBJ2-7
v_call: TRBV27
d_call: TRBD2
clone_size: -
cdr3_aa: CASSPGKRLAGALNYEQYF
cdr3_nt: TGTGCCAGCAGCCCCGGGAAACGGCTAGCGGGAGCGCTAAACTACGAGCAGTACTTC

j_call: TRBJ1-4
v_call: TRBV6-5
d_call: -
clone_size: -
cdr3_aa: CASGTSEKLFF
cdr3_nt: TGTGCCAGTGGGACCAGTGAAAAACTGTTTTTT

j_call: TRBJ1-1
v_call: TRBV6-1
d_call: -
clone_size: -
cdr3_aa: CASSEGLQGRTEAFF
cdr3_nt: TGTGCCAGCAGTGAAGGTTTGCAGGGCCGAACTGAAGCTTTCTTT

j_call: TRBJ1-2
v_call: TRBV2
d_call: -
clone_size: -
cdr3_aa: CASTPRGSNYGYTF
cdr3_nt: TGTGCCAGCACCCCCCGGGGGTCTAACTATGGCTACACCTTC

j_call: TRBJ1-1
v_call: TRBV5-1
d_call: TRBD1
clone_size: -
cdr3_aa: CASSSGQGNTEAFF
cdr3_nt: TGCGCCAGCAGCTCGGGACAGGGGAACACTGAAGCTTTCTTT

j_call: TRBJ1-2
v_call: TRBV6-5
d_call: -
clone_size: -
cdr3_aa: CASRGDIYGYTF
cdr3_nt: TGTGCCAGCAGAGGGGACATCTATGGCTACACCTTC

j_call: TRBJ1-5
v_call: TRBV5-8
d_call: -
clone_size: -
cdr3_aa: CASSGETGGNQPQHF
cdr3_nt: TGTGCCAGCAGCGGAGAGACAGGTGGCAATCAGCCCCAGCATTTT

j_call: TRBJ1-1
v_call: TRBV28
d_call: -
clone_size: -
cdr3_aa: CASRSPDTEAFF
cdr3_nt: TGTGCCAGCAGATCGCCGGACACTGAAGCTTTCTTT

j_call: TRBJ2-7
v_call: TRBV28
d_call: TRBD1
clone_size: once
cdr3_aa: CASSFTSGTGDYEQYF
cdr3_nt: TGTGCCAGCAGTTTTACCTCCGGGACAGGGGATTACGAGCAGTACTTC

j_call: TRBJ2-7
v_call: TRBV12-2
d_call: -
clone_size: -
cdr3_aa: CASRFWGPGQHRHEQYF
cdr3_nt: TGTGCAAGTCGCTTTTGGGGGCCGGGACAGCACAGACACGAGCAGTACTTC

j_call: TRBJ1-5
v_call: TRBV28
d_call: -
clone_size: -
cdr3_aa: CASREVGLSQPQHF
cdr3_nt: TGTGCCAGCAGGGAGGTTGGGTTAAGTCAGCCCCAGCATTTT

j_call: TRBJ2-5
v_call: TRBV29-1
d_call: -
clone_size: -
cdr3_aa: CSVDRRQLQETQYF
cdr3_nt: TGCAGCGTTGACAGGCGCCAACTCCAAGAGACCCAGTACTTC

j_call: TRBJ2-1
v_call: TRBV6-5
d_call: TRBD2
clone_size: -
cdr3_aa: CASQTSGGGGEQFF
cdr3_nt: TGTGCCAGCCAGACTAGCGGGGGGGGCGGTGAGCAGTTCTTC

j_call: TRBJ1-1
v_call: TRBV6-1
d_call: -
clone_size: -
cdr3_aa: CASSAQTNTEAFF
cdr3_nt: TGTGCCAGCAGTGCACAGACGAACACTGAAGCTTTCTTT

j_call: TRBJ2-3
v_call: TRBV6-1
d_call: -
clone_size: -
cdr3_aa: CASSDTWDTQYF
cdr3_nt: TGTGCCAGCAGTGATACTTGGGATACGCAGTATTTT

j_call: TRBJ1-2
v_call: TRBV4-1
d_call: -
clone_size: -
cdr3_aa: CASSQGRAGPYGYTF
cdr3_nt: TGCGCCAGCAGCCAAGGAAGGGCAGGCCCCTATGGCTACACCTTC

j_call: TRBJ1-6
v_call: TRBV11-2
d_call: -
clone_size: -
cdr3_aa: CASSLSLNSPLHF
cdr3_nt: TGTGCCAGCAGCTTATCCCTGAATTCACCCCTCCACTTT

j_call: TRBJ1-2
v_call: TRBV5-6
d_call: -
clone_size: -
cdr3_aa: CASSSLPGTASNYGYTF
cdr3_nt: TGTGCCAGCAGCTCTCTCCCCGGGACCGCTTCTAACTATGGCTACACCTTC

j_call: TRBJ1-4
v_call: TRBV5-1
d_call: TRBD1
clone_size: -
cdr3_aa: CASSIGQGINEKLFF
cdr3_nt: TGCGCCAGCAGCATCGGACAGGGAATTAATGAAAAACTGTTTTTT

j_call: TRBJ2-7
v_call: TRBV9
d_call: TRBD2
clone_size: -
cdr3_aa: CASSVGDSGGVYEQYF
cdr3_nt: TGTGCCAGCAGCGTAGGGGATAGCGGGGGGGTCTACGAGCAGTACTTC

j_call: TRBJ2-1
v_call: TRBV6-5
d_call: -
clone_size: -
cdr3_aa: CASSPGNEQFF
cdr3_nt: TGTGCCAGCAGTCCAGGCAATGAGCAGTTCTTC

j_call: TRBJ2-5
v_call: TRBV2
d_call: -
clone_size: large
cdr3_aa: CASSEADLGTQYF
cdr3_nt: TGTGCCAGCAGTGAAGCCGACCTAGGGACCCAGTACTTC

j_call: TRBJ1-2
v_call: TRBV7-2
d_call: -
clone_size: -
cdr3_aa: CASSLESGYGYTF
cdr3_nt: TGTGCCAGCAGCTTAGAGTCAGGCTATGGCTACACCTTC

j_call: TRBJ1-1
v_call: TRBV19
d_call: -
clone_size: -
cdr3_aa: CASSTNPTVNTEAFF
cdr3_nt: TGTGCCAGTAGTACTAACCCGACAGTGAACACTGAAGCTTTCTTT